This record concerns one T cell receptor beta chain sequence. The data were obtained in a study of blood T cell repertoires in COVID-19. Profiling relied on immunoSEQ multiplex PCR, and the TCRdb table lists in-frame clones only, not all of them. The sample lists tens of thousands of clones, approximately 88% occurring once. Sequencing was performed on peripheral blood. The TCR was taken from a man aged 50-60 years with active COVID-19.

The CDR3 protein is CASSSGDRGNQPQHF. The CDR3 DNA is TGTGCCAGTAGTTCCGGGGACAGGGGCAATCAGCCCCAGCATTTT. The rearrangement uses TRBV19 and TRBJ1-5; the match to TRBD1 covers 9 bases. Trimming cost V 5 bases and J 2 bases; bases outside gene matches: 4. This CDR3 is built from 15 residues. Germline CDR1 is LNHDA and CDR2 is SQIVND (reference sequence). Variable domain in full (rest from reference TRBV19 and TRBJ1-5): DGGITQSPKYLFRKEGQNVTLSCEQNLNHDAMYWYRQDPGQGLRLIYYSQIVNDFQKGDIAEGYSVSREKKESFPLTVTSAQKNPTAFYLCASSSGDRGNQPQHFGDGTRLSIL.